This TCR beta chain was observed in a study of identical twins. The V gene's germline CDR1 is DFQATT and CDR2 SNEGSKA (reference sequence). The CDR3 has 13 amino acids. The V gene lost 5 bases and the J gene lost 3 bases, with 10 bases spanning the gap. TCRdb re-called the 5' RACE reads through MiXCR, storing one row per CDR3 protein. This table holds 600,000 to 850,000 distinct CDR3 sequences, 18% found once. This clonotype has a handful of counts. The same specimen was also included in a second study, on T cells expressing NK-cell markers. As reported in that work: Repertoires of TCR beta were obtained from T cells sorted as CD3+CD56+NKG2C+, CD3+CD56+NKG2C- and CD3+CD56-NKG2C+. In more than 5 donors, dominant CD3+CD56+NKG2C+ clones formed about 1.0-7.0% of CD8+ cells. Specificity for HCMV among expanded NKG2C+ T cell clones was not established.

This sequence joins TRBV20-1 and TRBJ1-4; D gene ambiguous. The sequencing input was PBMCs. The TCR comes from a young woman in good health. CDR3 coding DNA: TGCAGTGCTGCAGTGGCCCCTAATGAAAAACTGTTTTTT. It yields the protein CSAAVAPNEKLFF.